The 30 T cell receptor beta chains reported below all come from one sample, sequenced in a study of human T cells and chemical hapten exposure. TCRdb re-called the RACE reads with MiXCR, one entry per CDR3 protein. The top ten clones hold under 4.5% of a sample with approximately 100,000 distinct CDR3 sequences, approximately 10% of them seen once. Time point given: patch test 1, 2 weeks after DPC sensitization. Indicated treatment: therapeutic diphenylcyclopropenone sensitization with weekly scalp DPC. The sample consisted of whole blood, taken in connection with sensitization to the hapten diphenylcyclopropenone (DPC). All receptors come from a woman aged 40 to 50 with alopecia areata. Some clones in this sample may be carry-over from other donors' samples.

The chain's CDR3 is CSADRGADTQYF. Written as DNA, the CDR3 is TGCAGTGCGGACAGGGGTGCAGATACGCAGTATTTT. This chain uses TRBV20-1 with TRBJ2-3; 9 bases are shared with TRBD1. This CDR3 has 12 amino acids. The ends lost 6 bases at V and 4 bases at J; junction bases unmatched: 2. Germline V gene data show CDR1 as DFQATT and CDR2 as SNEGSKA (reference sequence).

This clonotype was counted at least ten times. The V and J genes are TRBV4-1 and TRBJ1-2; no definite D call. Trimming left V 1 base short and J 7 bases short, with 13 bases between. The CDR3 runs to 14 residues. Germline V gene sequence: CDR1 MGHRA, CDR2 YSYEKL. Here the CDR3 DNA reads TGCGCCAGCAGCCAAGTGGTTGGTCGGGTTGGCTACACCTTC. Translated, it gives CASSQVVGRVGYTF.

The chain employs TRBV11-2 and TRBJ2-5; TRBD2 is a possible D gene (6 bases). The CDR3 is 15 amino acids. The germline V and J ends were trimmed by 3 bases and 3 bases, with 14 bases remaining between them. Germline V lookup: CDR1 SGHAT, CDR2 FQNNGV. This chain's CDR3 is CASSFTWDFKETQYF. The CDR3 DNA sequence: TGTGCCAGCAGCTTCACCTGGGACTTCAAAGAGACCCAGTACTTC.

V is TRBV28 and J is TRBJ2-7; D is uncertain. V was shortened by 2 bases and J by 5 bases, with 7 bases between the two germline ends. This CDR3 is 12 amino acids long. Germline V gene data show CDR1 as MDHEN and CDR2 as SYDVKM. The CDR3 DNA is TGTGCCAGCAGTTTAGTCTCGGACGAGCAGTACTTC. This translates into CASSLVSDEQYF.

A few counts support this clonotype. The chain recombines TRBV7-9 with TRBJ1-4; TRBD1 aligns across 9 bases. The germline V gene has CDR1 SEHNR and CDR2 FQNEAQ (reference sequence). This CDR3 is 16 amino acids long. With 0 bases clipped from V and 5 bases from J, the junction kept 4 bases outside the gene matches. Here the CDR3 DNA reads TGTGCCAGCAGCTTAGCCGACAGGGGGATAAATGAAAAACTGTTTTTT. It encodes CASSLADRGINEKLFF.

The V and J genes are TRBV29-1 and TRBJ2-7; weak D call: TRBD2 (5 bases). This CDR3 is 13 amino acids long. V lost 6 bases, J lost 2 bases, and 14 bases lay in between. The V gene's germline CDR1 is SQVTM and CDR2 ANQGSEA. CDR3 in DNA: TGCAGCGTCCACACTAGTGGAGCCTACGAGCAGTACTTC. It specifies CSVHTSGAYEQYF.

The V call is TRBV5-1, the J call TRBJ2-7; D remains ambiguous. Germline-derived CDR1 and CDR2 are SGHRS and YFSETQ. V lost 3 bases and J lost 3, with 19 bases in between. The CDR3 is 16 residues long. The CDR3 DNA reads as TGCGCCAGCAGCTCGGATACCCCCGCTCTGGGCTACGAGCAGTACTTC. It encodes CASSSDTPALGYEQYF.

This clonotype was picked up many times. V usage is TRBV10-3 and J usage is TRBJ2-1; TRBD2 matches at 7 bases. The germline V gene encodes CDR1 ENHRY and CDR2 SYGVKD. The CDR3 loop spans 12 amino acids. Trimming took 11 bases from V and 1 from J; bases not matched to a gene: 2. In nucleotides, the CDR3 is TGTGCCGTCGGGGGGTCCTACAATGAGCAGTTCTTC. Translation: CAVGGSYNEQFF.

The table lists this clonotype with many counts. V gene TRBV20-1 combines with J gene TRBJ1-1, with 9 nucleotides matching TRBD1. The V gene end was trimmed by 6 bases and the J gene end by 3 bases; junction bases not matched to a gene: 8. The CDR3 consists of 14 residues. CDR1 and CDR2 from the germline V gene are DFQATT and SNEGSKA (reference sequence). DNA of the CDR3: TGCAGTGCAACCGGGACAGGGTCCCACACTGAAGCTTTCTTT. Translation: CSATGTGSHTEAFF.

Only a few counts were recorded for this clonotype. The chain employs TRBV21-1 and TRBJ2-3; TRBD1, the D gene given by the table, was not confirmed from the DNA. TRBV21-1 is an annotated pseudogene. The CDR3 length is 18 residues. The CDR3 loop reads CASSKLRPPGLTTDTQYF. For the CDR3, the DNA is TGTGCCAGCAGCAAATTGAGGCCCCCGGGTTTAACCACAGATACGCAGTATTTT.

A few counts support this clonotype. The chain links TRBV20-1 to TRBJ2-3; 10 bases map to TRBD2. The germline CDR1 and CDR2 sequences are DFQATT and SNEGSKA (reference sequence). The V segment lost 6 bases and the J segment 0 bases; nucleotides outside the gene matches: 6. This CDR3 contains 15 residues. CDR3 loop: CSAPRTSGSTDTQYF. The CDR3 bases are TGCAGTGCACCGCGGACTAGCGGCAGCACAGATACGCAGTATTTT.

In its sample, this clonotype was seen many times. The chain is built from TRBV27 and TRBJ2-2, with D tentatively TRBD2 (6 bases). The CDR3 has 14 residues. Germline V gives CDR1 MNHEY, CDR2 SMNVEV (reference sequence). The ends were cut back, 2 bases at V and 4 bases at J, with 8 bases in the middle. CDR3 in amino acids: CASSLGAGTGELFF. The CDR3 nucleotides are TGTGCCAGCAGTTTAGGAGCGGGCACCGGGGAGCTGTTTTTT.

There are a few counts of this clonotype. CDR3 DNA sequence: TGTGCCAGCAGCCCTGGACAGCTCCTCTCACTTTCCTATGGCTACACCTTC. It specifies CASSPGQLLSLSYGYTF. The V and J genes are TRBV12-3 or TRBV12-4 and TRBJ1-2; maybe TRBD1 (6 bases). V lost 6 bases to trimming and J lost 4 bases, with 24 bases between them. This CDR3 spans 17 amino acids.

The chain links TRBV7-2 to TRBJ1-6; TRBD1 might be the D (5 bases). The germline V and J ends were trimmed by 2 bases and 13 bases, with 12 bases remaining between them. Germline V gene data show CDR1 as SGHTA and CDR2 as FQGNSA. This CDR3 is built from 13 residues. This chain's CDR3 is CASSLRGPSPLHF. The CDR3 coding sequence is TGTGCCAGCAGCTTACGGGGACCTTCGCCCCTCCACTTT. The full variable domain, completed using reference TRBV7-2 and TRBJ1-6, is GAGVSQSPSNKVTEKGKDVELRCDPISGHTALYWYRQSLGQGLEFLIYFQGNSAPDKSGLPSDRFSAERTGGSVSTLTIQRTQQEDSAVYLCASSLRGPSPLHFGNGTRLTVT.

The chain is built from TRBV12-5 and TRBJ1-2, with 7 nucleotides matching TRBD1. The CDR3 sequence is 16 residues long. V lost 1 base, J lost 5 bases, and 10 bases stayed unmatched. Germline CDR1 and CDR2: LGHNT and FRNRAP. This CDR3 is CASGLEPRDSLYGYTF. The CDR3, as DNA: TGTGCTAGTGGTTTGGAACCCCGGGACAGCCTTTATGGCTACACCTTC.

This clonotype has ten or more counts. The rearrangement links TRBV7-9 to TRBJ2-1; D not certain. Looked up from germline, CDR1 is SEHNR and CDR2 is FQNEAQ (reference sequence). This CDR3 is 14 amino acids long. Trimming left V 5 bases short and J 4 bases short, with 12 bases between. CDR3 amino acids: CASSPRDIYNEQFF. The CDR3 coding sequence is TGTGCCAGCAGCCCCCGCGACATATACAATGAGCAGTTCTTC. Combining the CDR3 with reference TRBV7-9 and TRBJ2-1 gives the whole variable domain DTGVSQNPRHKITKRGQNVTFRCDPISEHNRLYWYRQTLGQGPEFLTYFQNEAQLEKSRLLSDRFSAERPKGSFSTLEIQRTEQGDSAMYLCASSPRDIYNEQFFGPGTRLTVL.

This clonotype was counted ten times or more. The V gene is TRBV7-6, the J gene TRBJ2-7; 9 bases fit TRBD1. CDR3 length equals 17 residues. V dropped 5 bases and J dropped 6; count of bases not matched to a gene: 17. The germline CDR1 and CDR2 sequences are SGHVS and FNYEAQ. Here the CDR3 reads CASSVRSGQGIGGEQYF. The CDR3 region has the DNA TGTGCCAGCAGCGTCCGTTCCGGACAGGGGATAGGAGGCGAGCAGTACTTC.

This clonotype was counted between two and nine times. V gene TRBV20-1 combines with J gene TRBJ2-1, with D perhaps TRBD2 (7 bases). Per germline, CDR1 DFQATT and CDR2 SNEGSKA (reference sequence). The V gene lost 5 bases and the J gene lost 6 bases, with 17 bases spanning the gap. The CDR3 is 14 residues long. As DNA, the CDR3 is TGCAGTGCTCCTACACGGGGGGCGATCAATGAGCAGTTCTTC. It yields the protein CSAPTRGAINEQFF.

This clonotype was seen many times. The chain uses TRBV28 and TRBJ1-2, with TRBD1 as a possible D gene (6 bases). Deletions cut 3 bases from V and 6 bases from J, with 11 bases between. Germline loops: CDR1 MDHEN, CDR2 SYDVKM. This CDR3 is 13 amino acids long. The CDR3 DNA is TGTGCCAGCAGTTTGGACAGAATCAATGGCTACACCTTC. Protein: CASSLDRINGYTF.

This chain uses TRBV5-4 with TRBJ1-2; 10 bases are shared with TRBD1. The ends lost 1 base at V and 5 bases at J; junction bases unmatched: 8. Germline assignment: CDR1 SGHNT and CDR2 YYREEE (reference sequence). There are 16 residues in the CDR3. Written as DNA, the CDR3 is TGTGCCAGCAGCTTGTGGGGACAGGGGTACGGTTATGGCTACACCTTC. Residues: CASSLWGQGYGYGYTF.

Many counts were recorded for this clonotype. The CDR3 bases are TGTGCCAGCTCACCGAACAGGGAAGGAAAACTGTTTTTT. Amino acid sequence: CASSPNREGKLFF. The chain combines TRBV18 with TRBJ1-4; tentatively, D is TRBD1 (6 bases). The CDR3 is 13 residues long. V was cut by 3 bases and J by 10 bases, with 12 bases left in between. The V gene's germline CDR1 is KGHSH and CDR2 LQKENI.

This clonotype occurred many times. This chain connects TRBV2 to TRBJ2-5; 7 nucleotides agree with TRBD1. This CDR3 is built from 17 residues. Germline trimming cut 5 bases from V and 5 bases from J; bases unmatched to any gene: 17. CDR1 and CDR2 from the germline V gene are SNHLY and FYNNEI. CDR3: CASSPFGTANRVETQYF. The CDR3 nucleotides read TGTGCCAGCAGTCCTTTCGGGACAGCCAACCGGGTGGAGACCCAGTACTTC.

The chain links TRBV12-3 or TRBV12-4 to TRBJ2-5; 7 bases agree with TRBD2. The CDR3 has 16 amino acids. The V and J ends lost 6 bases and 2 bases, in that order; junction bases with no gene match: 12. The CDR3 here is CASSLTSGTMQETQYF. CDR3 DNA sequence: TGTGCCAGCAGCCTAACCTCCGGGACTATGCAAGAGACCCAGTACTTC.

This clonotype was detected many times. The chain recombines TRBV12-3 or TRBV12-4 with TRBJ1-6; 8 bases are shared with TRBD1. Trimming removed 6 bases from V and 17 bases from J; junction bases left unmatched: 15. CDR3 length: 14 amino acids. The CDR3 spells CASRGTGRELHVHF. CDR3 nucleotide sequence: TGTGCCAGCAGGGGGACAGGAAGAGAATTGCATGTCCACTTT.

This clonotype was recorded at least ten times. V gene TRBV7-6 combines with J gene TRBJ2-7; the D call may be TRBD1 or TRBD2 (5 bases each). From germline, CDR1 is SGHVS and CDR2 FNYEAQ. The CDR3 extends over 13 amino acids. V lost 1 base and J 6 bases, leaving 10 bases between the germline ends. CDR3 in DNA: TGTGCCAGCAGCTTAGTAACCGGGGCCGAGCAGTACTTC. It translates to CASSLVTGAEQYF.

The rearrangement links TRBV12-5 to TRBJ2-1, with D possibly TRBD1 on 6 matching bases. With 1 base removed from V and 8 bases from J, the gap between germline ends came to 12 bases. This CDR3 region has 14 residues. Germline V gives CDR1 LGHNT, CDR2 FRNRAP. The CDR3 region has the DNA TGTGCTAGTGGTTTGGCAACAGGGAATGATGAGCAGTTCTTC. Residues: CASGLATGNDEQFF.

This clonotype was picked up a small number of times. The chain couples TRBV6-2 or TRBV6-3 to TRBJ2-4; D unclear. The germline V gene encodes CDR1 MNHEY and CDR2 SVGEGT. Trimming stripped 4 bases from V and 5 bases from J, with 15 bases between. This CDR3 has 15 residues. CDR3 sequence (DNA): TGTGCCAGCAGTTCGCCGCCTATTTACGAAAACATTCAGTACTTC. Its protein is CASSSPPIYENIQYF.

This clonotype was counted between two and nine times. This sequence joins TRBV28 and TRBJ2-7, with D hard to call. Trimming took 2 bases from V and 2 from J, leaving 7 bases between them. The CDR3 totals 13 residues. Germline CDR1 reads MDHEN; CDR2 reads SYDVKM. This chain's CDR3 is CASSLLDTYEQYF. CDR3 in DNA: TGTGCCAGCAGTTTACTTGATACCTACGAGCAGTACTTC.

The V and J genes are TRBV4-2 and TRBJ2-7; D not resolved. CDR1 is LGHNA, CDR2 YNFKEQ, per germline. V was shortened by 9 bases and J by 1 base, with 1 base between the two germline ends. The CDR3 is 9 residues long. The chain's CDR3 is CASSYEQYF. In nucleotides, the CDR3 is TGTGCCAGTTCCTACGAGCAGTACTTC.

This clonotype occurred many times. The rearrangement uses TRBV5-6 and TRBJ2-2; D is uncertain. The ends were cut back, 6 bases at V and 3 bases at J, with 9 bases in the middle. The CDR3 runs 13 residues. Germline V gene sequence: CDR1 SGHDT, CDR2 YYEEEE. This chain's CDR3 is CASKDLYTGELFF. DNA for the CDR3: TGTGCCAGCAAGGACCTATACACCGGGGAGCTGTTTTTT.